A selection of T cell receptor beta chains follows, all from one sample in a study of CD8+ T cells in alopecia areata. Assay: immunoSEQ multiplex PCR; the TCRdb copy retains only in-frame clones and omits some. The profile shows about 250,000 clones, 67% of them singletons. The specimen comprised CD4+ T cells sorted from blood, sampled at week 0. The receptors were sampled from a human donor with alopecia areata. CDR3s leave out the opening cysteine and the closing phenylalanine or tryptophan. Expanded clones are given a class, and other clones once, few, many or no size at all.

cdr3_aa	clone_size	v_call
ASSLGAGPSTDTQY	-	TRBV13
SVAGTAYEQY	few	TRBV29-1
ASSPRSGHETQY	-	TRBV14
ASSELGRPQETQY	few	TRBV6-1
SVEANTGELF	-	TRBV29-1
ASSLGGALQETQY	-	TRBV7-2
ASSGGHIQY	-	TRBV23-1
ASEAGDRATYGYT	-	TRBV25-1
ASSLSDILTGELF	-	TRBV5-1
ASSLGRGYT	-	TRBV13
ASSFTGRGANVLT	once	TRBV5-6
ASSLGLAGGETQY	-	TRBV5-6
ASTRECVGEAPNYGYT	-	TRBV23-1
ASSQELGPQETQY	-	TRBV14
AWTKGGSGYT	-	TRBV30
ASRDRTNTGELF	-	TRBV2
SGLGRTEAF	-	TRBV29-1
ASSRAGGPTDTQY	-	TRBV9
ASSLAAGENYGYT	-	TRBV5-6
ASSPPGVRDGYT	few	TRBV18
ASSLGRFPPYEQY	-	TRBV11-2
ASSAVPLAGGVEQF	-	TRBV9
AWRGTFGSLDTEAF	-	TRBV30
ASSYGSGYT	-	TRBV5-6
ASSERNTIY	-	TRBV2
ASSSGGRETQY	-	TRBV19
SARQGVNIQY	-	TRBV29-1
ATTTSLAGELF	many	TRBV15
ASSPSGGEIYEQY	-	TRBV5-1
ASSHRGRDEKLF	-	TRBV4-1
ASGWIGTEAF	-	TRBV12-5
SVEEAVGQPQH	-	TRBV29-1
ASSVATEKFDEQY	-	TRBV9
ASSEAGAGKAEAF	-	TRBV25-1
SARTGSGNTIY	few	TRBV29-1
SARQDTKQY	-	TRBV29-1
ASIPPDPYEQY	-	TRBV21-1
ASSSTVTSTDTQY	few	TRBV7-3
ASSPGQFYNEQF	-	TRBV5-1
SVVGAQVNTEAF	-	TRBV29-1
AISEAQGDSPLH	-	TRBV10-3
AWSTPPGFYGYT	-	TRBV30
ASSQVQAVGGYT	-	TRBV4-1
ASSSQGAGNSPLH	-	TRBV7-9
ASSARTVLHTQY	once	TRBV9